One sample yielded the 21 T cell receptor beta chains listed below, sequenced in a study of sequential checkpoint blockade in melanoma. Specified treatment: randomized to nivolumab then ipilimumab (arm A) or the reverse (arm B). Generated by immunoSEQ multiplex PCR, the TCRdb table keeps only in-frame clones and is missing some. The table records about 15,000 clones, over 75% of them present only once. This specimen consisted of CD8+ T cells sorted from blood (inferred from file names), obtained from a patient given nivolumab and ipilimumab in sequence. These receptors were taken from a human donor with melanoma.

The V call is TRBV27, the J call TRBJ2-5, with D unclear. The tail of the sequence fits TRBJ2-7 better, so the J call may be wrong. Germline lookup yields CDR1 MNHEY and CDR2 SMNVEV (reference sequence). The length of the CDR3 is 13 residues. CDR3 loop: CASSLSSRYEQYF. The CDR3 nucleotides are TGTGCCAGCAGTTTATCTTCCCGCTACGAGCAGTACTTC.

The gene calls are TRBV11-2 and TRBJ1-2; no reliable D call. The germline V gene has CDR1 SGHAT and CDR2 FQNNGV. Deletions cut 1 base from V and 4 bases from J, with 16 bases between. The CDR3 covers 16 residues. The CDR3 spells CASSLVPELGGYGYTF. The CDR3 nucleotides are TGTGCCAGCAGCTTAGTTCCGGAGCTTGGTGGCTATGGCTACACCTTC.

This clone was recorded only once. Distinct nucleotide sequences in the sample also encode this CDR3. In DNA form, the CDR3 reads TGTGCCAGCAGTGGAACGACAGGAGCCATGAACACTGAAGCTTTCTTT. As protein: CASSGTTGAMNTEAFF. The rearrangement joins TRBV6-1 to TRBJ1-1, with D possibly matching TRBD1 (6 bases). The CDR3 has 16 residues. Trimming stripped 4 bases from V and 0 bases from J, with 15 bases between. Germline CDR1 is MNHNS and CDR2 is SASEGT.

The V and J genes are TRBV11-2 and TRBJ2-7, with D perhaps TRBD1 (6 bases). The V end lost 5 bases, the J end lost 2 bases, and 19 bases lay between the germline ends. The V gene's germline CDR1 is SGHAT and CDR2 FQNNGV. This CDR3 contains 16 residues. This chain's CDR3 is CASSLSPDSATYEQYF. CDR3 bases: TGTGCCAGCAGCCTCTCCCCGGACAGTGCAACCTACGAGCAGTACTTC.

This clone has only a few counts. The CDR3 loop is CATKPSGGLSYNEQFF. The CDR3 bases are TGTGCCACCAAGCCTAGCGGGGGACTATCCTACAATGAGCAGTTCTTC. The chain carries TRBV15 and TRBJ2-1; 10 nucleotides align to TRBD2. CDR3 size: 16 residues. The germline V gene has CDR1 LNHNV and CDR2 YYDKDF (reference sequence). Germline trimming cut 7 bases from V and 1 base from J; bases unmatched to any gene: 7.

The chain is built from TRBV6-1 and TRBJ1-1; D remains ambiguous. This CDR3 region has 13 residues. V shed 2 bases and J shed 8 bases, with 12 bases lying between them. Germline V gene lookup returns CDR1 MNHNS and CDR2 SASEGT. The chain's CDR3 is CASSESEQKEAFF. CDR3 nucleotides: TGTGCCAGCAGTGAAAGTGAACAGAAAGAAGCTTTCTTT.

This clone appeared a single time. At one of its ends the junction is not consistent with the germline gene, which may arise from a read error. The V gene is TRBV6-6, the J gene TRBJ1-2; the D is unclear. Germline V gene sequence: CDR1 MNHNY, CDR2 SVGAGI (reference sequence). The CDR3 contains 15 residues. CDR3 amino acids: CAGSYQVPNAIHYTF. The CDR3 nucleotides are TGTGCCGGCAGTTATCAGGTCCCGAACGCTATCCACTACACCTTC.

This clone was seen just once. The chain is built from TRBV25-1 and TRBJ1-1; tentative D call: TRBD1 (5 bases). This CDR3 has 13 amino acids. Trimming pared 1 base from V and 8 bases from J, leaving 11 bases between. Germline V gene sequence: CDR1 MGHDK, CDR2 SYGVNS. CDR3 bases: TGTGCCAGCAGTGAATTTATAACAGGCGAAGCTTTCTTT. Translating it yields CASSEFITGEAFF.

The chain recombines TRBV4-1 with TRBJ1-1; possible D gene TRBD1, 5 bases. Trimming removed 0 bases at V and 1 base at J, with 15 bases between. The CDR3 is 17 residues long. Germline V gene lookup returns CDR1 MGHRA and CDR2 YSYEKL. The CDR3 sequence is CASSQDQTGGGNTEAFF. CDR3 in DNA: TGCGCCAGCAGCCAAGACCAGACCGGGGGGGGGAACACTGAAGCTTTCTTT.

This chain joins TRBV30 and TRBJ2-1; 10 nucleotides match TRBD2. V was pared by 3 bases and J by 6 bases, with 8 bases of the junction left unmatched. This CDR3 contains 15 residues. Looked up from germline, CDR1 is GTSNPN and CDR2 is SVGIG (reference sequence). In nucleotides, the CDR3 is TGTGCCTGGAGCTGGTTACTAGCGGGGAGCAATGAGCAGTTCTTC. Translated: CAWSWLLAGSNEQFF.

The chain has TRBV28 and TRBJ1-5; 7 bases are a match to TRBD1. Germline loops: CDR1 MDHEN, CDR2 SYDVKM. The CDR3 length is 15 residues. With 1 base clipped from V and 6 bases from J, the junction kept 6 bases outside the gene matches. The CDR3 protein is CASSLLAGGGQPQHF. As DNA, the CDR3 is TGTGCCAGCAGTTTATTGGCAGGGGGTGGTCAGCCCCAGCATTTT.

The chain uses TRBV11-1 and TRBJ2-1, with TRBD1 as a possible D gene (6 bases). The CDR3 totals 14 residues. Germline lookup yields CDR1 SGHAT and CDR2 FQDESV (reference sequence). Deletions cut 4 bases from V and 4 bases from J, with 11 bases between. The CDR3 bases are TGTGCCAGCAGCTCTAGGGACATTTACAATGAGCAGTTCTTC. This translates into CASSSRDIYNEQFF.

This chain joins TRBV28 and TRBJ2-6; 7 bases align to TRBD1. The CDR3 runs to 18 residues. V lost 3 bases and J lost 2; bases outside the gene matches: 10. Germline assignment: CDR1 MDHEN and CDR2 SYDVKM. This CDR3 reads CASSFAAGGDTGANVLTF. CDR3 DNA sequence: TGTGCCAGCAGTTTTGCGGCAGGGGGAGATACTGGGGCCAACGTCCTGACTTTC.

A single count supports this clone. In DNA form, the CDR3 reads TGTGCCAGCAGTTTACTGGGAGGGAGCTACGAGCAGTACTTC. This codes for CASSLLGGSYEQYF. The chain is built from TRBV27 and TRBJ2-7, with 7 nucleotides matching TRBD2. Germline CDR1 MNHEY, CDR2 SMNVEV (reference sequence). CDR3 length equals 14 residues. V was pared by 2 bases and J by 3 bases, with 4 bases of the junction left unmatched.

The chain links TRBV19 to TRBJ1-5; TRBD1 matches 9 bases. Trimming at V came to 8 bases and at J to 6 bases, leaving 20 bases not matched to a gene. There are 18 residues in the CDR3. Germline loops: CDR1 LNHDA, CDR2 SQIVND (reference sequence). This CDR3 reads CASLPTGQGFRRSQPQHF. The CDR3 DNA reads TGTGCCAGTCTTCCCACGGGACAGGGCTTTAGAAGGTCTCAGCCCCAGCATTTT.

This rearrangement joins TRBV6-5 to TRBJ1-1, with D perhaps TRBD1 (5 bases). Germline-derived CDR1 and CDR2 are MNHEY and SVGAGI. The CDR3 runs to 14 residues. The V end was cut by 0 bases, the J end by 3 bases, with 8 bases between. In DNA, the CDR3 is TGTGCCAGCAGTTACTCGCGGGACCACACTGAAGCTTTCTTT. Translating it yields CASSYSRDHTEAFF.

The chain joins TRBV2 to TRBJ2-2; 7 bases align to TRBD1. Per the germline V gene, CDR1 is SNHLY and CDR2 is FYNNEI. The CDR3 runs to 17 residues. V shed 2 bases and J 0 bases; nucleotides not matched to a gene: 6. The CDR3 bases are TGTGCCAGCAGTGAATATGGGACAGTTACGAACACCGGGGAGCTGTTTTTT. Encoded protein: CASSEYGTVTNTGELFF. Looking up the rest from reference TRBV2 and TRBJ2-2 gives the full variable domain: EPEVTQTPSHQVTQMGQEVILRCVPISNHLYFYWYRQILGQKVEFLVSFYNNEISEKSEIFDDQFSVERPDGSNFTLKIRSTKLEDSAMYFCASSEYGTVTNTGELFFGEGSRLTVL.

This clone was recorded once. Compared with germline, one end of the junction differs, possibly owing to a read error. The chain has TRBV19 and TRBJ2-1, with TRBD1 as a possible D gene (6 bases). The CDR3 runs to 10 residues. Germline V CDR1 and CDR2: LNHDA, SQIVND (reference sequence). The CDR3: CASSTGSLIF. The DNA of the CDR3 is TGTGCCAGCAGCACAGGGAGCCTAATCTTC. Filled out from reference TRBV19 and TRBJ2-1, the complete variable domain reads DGGITQSPKYLFRKEGQNVTLSCEQNLNHDAMYWYRQDPGQGLRLIYYSQIVNDFQKGDIAEGYSVSREKKESFPLTVTSAQKNPTAFYLCASSTGSLIFGPGTRLTVL.

A single count supports this clone. The chain employs TRBV4-3 and TRBJ2-7, with a tentative D call TRBD1 (6 bases). CDR3 length: 14 residues. Germline CDR1 is LGHNA and CDR2 is YSLEER. V lost 1 base and J lost 7, with 14 bases in between. Here the CDR3 DNA reads TGCGCCAGCAGCCAAGTTGAGGGGGTCGGGGAGCAGTACTTC. The encoded protein is CASSQVEGVGEQYF.

This sequence joins TRBV5-6 and TRBJ2-5; TRBD1 might be the D (6 bases). The CDR3 consists of 16 residues. Germline loops: CDR1 SGHDT, CDR2 YYEEEE. The ends were cut back, 1 base at V and 2 bases at J, with 15 bases in the middle. The CDR3 region has the DNA TGTGCCAGCAGCTTGTGGCTAGGACAGCTGCAAGAGACCCAGTACTTC. This sequence encodes CASSLWLGQLQETQYF.

This rearrangement joins TRBV27 to TRBJ2-7, with 7 nucleotides matching TRBD1. This CDR3 region has 13 residues. Germline V CDR1 and CDR2: MNHEY, SMNVEV (reference sequence). Germline trimming cut 5 bases from V and 3 bases from J; bases unmatched to any gene: 4. Written as DNA, the CDR3 is TGTGCCAGCAGTCCCACAGGGGTCTACGAGCAGTACTTC. Translation gives CASSPTGVYEQYF.